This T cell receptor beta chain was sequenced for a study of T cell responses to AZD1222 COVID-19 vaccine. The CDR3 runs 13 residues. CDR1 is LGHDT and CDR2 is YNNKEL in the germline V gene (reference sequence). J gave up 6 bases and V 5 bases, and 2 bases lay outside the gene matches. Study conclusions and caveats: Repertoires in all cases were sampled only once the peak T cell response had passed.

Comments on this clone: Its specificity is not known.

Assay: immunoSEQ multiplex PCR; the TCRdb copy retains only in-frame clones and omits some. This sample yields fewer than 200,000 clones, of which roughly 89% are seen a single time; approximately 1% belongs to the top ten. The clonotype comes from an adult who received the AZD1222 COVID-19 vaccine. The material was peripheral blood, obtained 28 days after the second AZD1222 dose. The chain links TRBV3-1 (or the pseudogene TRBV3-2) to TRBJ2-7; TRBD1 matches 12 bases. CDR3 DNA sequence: TGTGCCAGCAGCGGGACAGGGGGCCTCGAGCAGTACTTC. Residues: CASSGTGGLEQYF.